These 25 T cell receptor beta chains share one sample of origin, sequenced in a study of T cells expressing NK-cell markers. TCRdb re-called the 5' RACE reads and gives one entry per CDR3 protein, without DNA. The clone table shows fewer than 300,000 distinct CDR3 sequences, with the ten largest holding roughly 4.2%. The sequenced sample consisted of blood T cells: a sorted CD56 or NKG2C T cell subset, CD4+ or CD8+ T cells, or bulk PBMC T cells (not recorded which). The receptors here all came from a woman between 18 and 69 years old in good health.

The chain couples TRBV5-1 to TRBJ2-2; TCRdb reports TRBD2, a call that lacks DNA to check it against. The germline V gene has CDR1 SGHRS and CDR2 YFSETQ. The CDR3 contains 17 residues. The CDR3 here is CASSWTLAGRGTGELFF.

The CDR3: CASSLDLGLTYEQYF. The rearrangement links TRBV11-2 to TRBJ2-7. This CDR3 has 15 residues. Germline-derived CDR1 and CDR2 are SGHAT and FQNNGV.

V is TRBV20-1 and J is TRBJ2-5; the D gene TCRdb calls, TRBD1, cannot be checked with no DNA. Germline V gene sequence: CDR1 DFQATT, CDR2 SNEGSKA (reference sequence). The CDR3 spans 12 residues. The CDR3 is CSAPPVEETQYF.

The chain has TRBV6-1 and TRBJ2-2; TCRdb selects TRBD1, and the lack of DNA leaves this call unchecked. Germline CDR1 MNHNS, CDR2 SASEGT. The CDR3 runs to 13 residues. The CDR3 here is CASKVRGTGELFF.

V is TRBV19 and J is TRBJ1-1; TCRdb outputs TRBD1, but without DNA this stays unchecked. CDR1 LNHDA and CDR2 SQIVND come from the germline V gene (reference sequence). The CDR3 consists of 16 residues. The CDR3 reads CASSRGRGVLNTEAFF.

The chain has TRBV29-1 and TRBJ1-5; TCRdb's assignment of TRBD1 cannot be checked, as there is no DNA. CDR3 length equals 12 residues. Germline CDR1 and CDR2: SQVTM and ANQGSEA. The CDR3 sequence is CSVQGPNQPQHF.

The chain combines TRBV5-1 with TRBJ2-3; checking the TCRdb D call of TRBD2 is not possible without DNA. Germline V CDR1 and CDR2: SGHRS, YFSETQ. CDR3 length: 17 residues. This chain's CDR3 is CASSTLLAGGPGDTQYF.

V gene TRBV7-2 combines with J gene TRBJ1-5. The germline CDR1 and CDR2 sequences are SGHTA and FQGNSA. The CDR3 is made up of 14 amino acids. The CDR3: CASSPGWNNQPQHF.

The J gene is TRBJ1-6, the V gene TRBV5-4; with no DNA, the TCRdb D assignment of TRBD1 cannot be verified. The CDR3 contains 14 residues. Germline V gene lookup returns CDR1 SGHNT and CDR2 YYREEE (reference sequence). CDR3 residues: CASSSGGRGSPLHF. The full variable domain, its missing parts supplied by reference TRBV5-4 and TRBJ1-6, is ETGVTQSPTHLIKTRGQQVTLRCSSQSGHNTVSWYQQALGQGPQFIFQYYREEENGRGNFPPRFSGLQFPNYSSELNVNALELDDSALYLCASSSGGRGSPLHFGNGTRLTVT.

The rearrangement links TRBV7-2 to TRBJ2-7; absent DNA, TCRdb's TRBD1 call cannot be checked. The CDR3 has 15 residues. Per germline, CDR1 SGHTA and CDR2 FQGNSA. CDR3 protein: CASSEGRDRTYEQYF.

The chain carries TRBV19 and TRBJ1-5. CDR1 LNHDA and CDR2 SQIVND come from the germline V gene (reference sequence). CDR3 length: 14 residues. This CDR3 reads CASSMVRENQPQHF.

V and J are TRBV5-6 and TRBJ2-1; the D call from TCRdb, TRBD2, cannot be confirmed without DNA. From germline, CDR1 is SGHDT and CDR2 YYEEEE. The CDR3 sequence is 15 residues long. This CDR3 is CASRTFGTKYNEQFF.

The chain has TRBV5-1 and TRBJ2-3. The V gene's germline CDR1 is SGHRS and CDR2 YFSETQ. The CDR3 length is 14 residues. The CDR3 here is CAGREQTSTDTQYF.

V and J are TRBV7-2 and TRBJ2-5; with no DNA, the TCRdb D assignment of TRBD1 cannot be verified. The CDR3 has 13 amino acids. Germline loops: CDR1 SGHTA, CDR2 FQGNSA. The CDR3 sequence is CASSPGQWKTQYF. Full variable domain (outside the CDR3, taken from reference TRBV7-2 and TRBJ2-5): GAGVSQSPSNKVTEKGKDVELRCDPISGHTALYWYRQSLGQGLEFLIYFQGNSAPDKSGLPSDRFSAERTGGSVSTLTIQRTQQEDSAVYLCASSPGQWKTQYFGPGTRLLVL.

The chain recombines TRBV6-1 with TRBJ2-3; TCRdb indicates TRBD2, and absent DNA this call remains unverified. In germline, CDR1 is MNHNS, CDR2 SASEGT. The length of the CDR3 is 15 residues. The CDR3 loop reads CASSRIAGAIDTQYF.

The gene calls are TRBV6-1 and TRBJ2-2; without DNA, the TCRdb call of TRBD2 cannot be checked. CDR1 is MNHNS, CDR2 SASEGT, per germline. This CDR3 is built from 16 residues. Here the CDR3 reads CASSTDSGPQTGELFF.

V usage is TRBV29-1 and J usage is TRBJ2-5; without DNA, the TCRdb call of TRBD1 cannot be checked. The CDR3 has 13 amino acids. From germline, CDR1 is SQVTM and CDR2 ANQGSEA. The CDR3: CSVVAGAKETQYF.

The V gene is TRBV19, the J gene TRBJ1-3; no DNA is available, so the TRBD1 call from TCRdb remains unchecked. Germline V lookup: CDR1 LNHDA, CDR2 SQIVND (reference sequence). The CDR3 loop spans 16 amino acids. CDR3 sequence: CASSIQGSFSGNTIYF.

V usage is TRBV2 and J usage is TRBJ2-1; with no DNA, the TCRdb D assignment of TRBD2 cannot be verified. The length of the CDR3 is 16 residues. CDR1 is SNHLY and CDR2 is FYNNEI in the germline V gene. This CDR3 reads CASNPSSGRAVNEQFF. The full variable domain, rest sourced from reference TRBV2 and TRBJ2-1, is EPEVTQTPSHQVTQMGQEVILRCVPISNHLYFYWYRQILGQKVEFLVSFYNNEISEKSEIFDDQFSVERPDGSNFTLKIRSTKLEDSAMYFCASNPSSGRAVNEQFFGPGTRLTVL.

The genes are TRBV7-3 and TRBJ2-3; TCRdb returns TRBD1, unconfirmable since there is no DNA. In germline, CDR1 is SGHTA, CDR2 FQGTGA. The CDR3 consists of 13 residues. The CDR3 loop reads CASGQGSTDTQYF.

The rearrangement joins TRBV12-3 or TRBV12-4 to TRBJ2-5; TCRdb calls TRBD2, which cannot be checked without DNA. The CDR3 is made up of 17 amino acids. The CDR3 region is CASSLGVAGGTKETQYF.

The chain links TRBV7-2 to TRBJ2-3; TCRdb returns TRBD2, unconfirmable since there is no DNA. The CDR3 runs 15 residues. The germline gives CDR1 SGHTA, CDR2 FQGNSA. The CDR3 here is CASSSVLAATDTQYF.

The genes are TRBV6-1 and TRBJ2-2; TCRdb selects TRBD1, and the lack of DNA leaves this call unchecked. This CDR3 is 15 amino acids long. Germline V gene lookup returns CDR1 MNHNS and CDR2 SASEGT. CDR3 loop: CASNTGTPSGGELFF.

This sequence joins TRBV20-1 and TRBJ2-2; TCRdb proposes TRBD1, but this gene call is untestable without DNA. This CDR3 is built from 13 residues. CDR1 is DFQATT and CDR2 is SNEGSKA in the germline V gene (reference sequence). CDR3 protein: CSAFAGATGELFF.

The chain employs TRBV15 and TRBJ2-1; TCRdb lists TRBD2, though no DNA is available to test this call. CDR1 and CDR2 from the germline V gene are LNHNV and YYDKDF (reference sequence). The CDR3 runs 16 residues. The CDR3 reads CATSALAGGNHNEQFF.